Listed below are T cell receptor beta chains from one sample, sequenced in a study of cytomegalovirus exposure and HLA in healthy donors. Clones were sequenced by immunoSEQ multiplex PCR, and TCRdb holds only the in-frame ones, with some missing. The sample includes approximately 150,000 clones, over 70% of them seen just once. The sequenced sample was PBMCs. The receptors derive from a woman between 35 and 50 years old in good health and CMV-seropositive. Both conserved end residues are trimmed from each CDR3. Each record gives: V gene, clone size, J gene, CDR3 protein. Size is stated for part of the rows, as once, few or many counts, or as a class when the clone is expanded.

TRBV6-4,.,TRBJ1-6,ASSETGEDSPLH
TRBV5-4,.,TRBJ2-7,ASSLGADNRNSEQY
TRBV5-1,once,TRBJ2-7,ASSFGQSLSYEQY
TRBV10-3,.,TRBJ1-6,AISEWGQGNSPLH
TRBV30,.,TRBJ2-5,AWTRTAGSSETQY
TRBV19,.,TRBJ2-3,ASRDPGTVPDTQY
TRBV9,.,TRBJ2-1,ASSVDRGEQF
TRBV7-9,.,TRBJ1-4,SSSSTVNEKLF
TRBV7-6,.,TRBJ2-3,ASSLGLASTDTQY
TRBV28,.,TRBJ1-5,ASSLWGGNQPQH
TRBV30,.,TRBJ1-5,AWSERGGDQPQH
TRBV20-1,.,TRBJ2-7,SAPSGYEQY
TRBV2,.,TRBJ2-5,ASRRGSGGPRETQY
TRBV7-6,.,TRBJ2-7,ASSQGLAGRLV
TRBV9,.,TRBJ1-5,ASSVDSGHQPQH
TRBV6-6,.,TRBJ1-1,ASSADELTGRAF
TRBV7-6,.,TRBJ2-2,ASSLLYTGELF
TRBV30,.,TRBJ2-3,AGSSGTGVVDTQY
TRBV7-8,once,TRBJ2-5,ASSLTPRSETQY
TRBV19,once,TRBJ2-1,ASTDSGGTYNEQF
TRBV7-9,.,TRBJ1-1,ASRFNRVTEAF
TRBV28,few,TRBJ2-1,ASSETRGLYNEQF
TRBV15,.,TRBJ2-1,ATSRGSSLPQF
TRBV2,.,TRBJ2-3,ASSDFTRTSSTDTQY
TRBV5-1,.,TRBJ2-2,ASSLEGGSAGELF
TRBV27,.,TRBJ1-2,ASSLRYRGLYT
TRBV19,once,TRBJ1-2,ASSTMNYGYT
TRBV7-2,.,TRBJ2-1,ASLYRWGDSYNEQF
TRBV10-3,.,TRBJ1-1,AIANSGTGGLTEAF
TRBV5-1,.,TRBJ2-2,ASSLGDTNTGELF
TRBV2,.,TRBJ1-2,ATRQGAPGYT
TRBV4-1,.,TRBJ2-7,ATSGTGATYEQY
TRBV27,.,TRBJ2-1,ASRRGSIYNEQF
TRBV7-8,few,TRBJ2-5,ASSPGRLAGKETQY
TRBV7-9,.,TRBJ1-1,SSSPSTGEAF
TRBV5-1,.,TRBJ1-1,ASSYSSSRVNTEAF
TRBV4-3,.,TRBJ2-3,ASSQTSGGTDTQY
TRBV18,.,TRBJ1-5,ASSQQGAGNQPQH
TRBV5-5,.,TRBJ1-2,ASSPLYWDRVVLDYGYT
TRBV11-1,.,TRBJ2-3,ASSFSSPGQGTDTQY
TRBV2,once,TRBJ1-1,ASAGQARPEAF
TRBV4-3,.,TRBJ2-3,ASSEFYGSLTDTQY
TRBV25-1,.,TRBJ1-1,ASSRAGGGPEAF
TRBV5-4,once,TRBJ1-5,ASSSGGMRDQPQH
TRBV7-9,.,TRBJ2-2,SSSPKLRIAGRTEELF
TRBV9,.,TRBJ2-4,ASSRGGTSDSQY
TRBV19,.,TRBJ2-7,ASSRGQSYEQY
TRBV11-2,once,TRBJ1-2,ASSLAGPYT
TRBV5-1,few,TRBJ2-3,ASSYNGGGVTDTQY
TRBV9,.,TRBJ1-3,ASSVAIDSGNTIY
TRBV7-9,.,TRBJ1-6,ASSLAGTGGNSPLH